The rows below give T cell receptor beta chains drawn from one sample of a study of blood T cell repertoires in COVID-19. The table came from immunoSEQ multiplex PCR; TCRdb's copy has only in-frame clones and leaves some out. The table has 160,000 or so clones, approximately 81% seen once; the top ten hold less than 20%. Sequenced input: PBMCs or T cells enriched from blood (not recorded which). These receptors originate from a man between 60 and 75 years old who had recovered from COVID-19. Both conserved end residues are part of each CDR3. The order of the fields is clone size, V gene, D gene, J gene, CDR3 DNA, CDR3 protein. The D gene is left open where the match is weak. Size values are once, few and many counts, or a class for expanded clones, and some rows have none.

NA,TRBV5-1,TRBD1,TRBJ2-7,TGCGCCAGCAGCTTCCCGGACAGGGCCGAGCAGTACTTC,CASSFPDRAEQYF
NA,TRBV6-2/TRBV6-3,NA,TRBJ1-3,TGTGCCAGCAGTTACAACGGACAGTCCTCTGGAAACACCATATATTTT,CASSYNGQSSGNTIYF
few,TRBV7-3,NA,TRBJ2-5,TGTGCCAGCAGCGCGACTTCGACGCAGACCCAGTACTTC,CASSATSTQTQYF
NA,TRBV28,NA,TRBJ2-7,TGTGCCAGCATCCCCCCCGGGGACACCTCCTACGAGCAGTACTTC,CASIPPGDTSYEQYF
NA,TRBV5-6,NA,TRBJ1-5,TGTGCCAGCAGTTATTCCAGGGTTCCGAGCAATCAGCCCCAGCATTTT,CASSYSRVPSNQPQHF
few,TRBV19,TRBD2,TRBJ2-2,TGTGCCAGTATAAGGGGAGTGCGGGGGATCCCGAACACCGGGGAGCTGTTTTTT,CASIRGVRGIPNTGELFF
few,TRBV7-9,TRBD2,TRBJ2-1,TGTGCCAGCAGCTTAAAGAGCCTGCCCGGGACTAGACTATACAATGAGCAGTTCTTC,CASSLKSLPGTRLYNEQFF
NA,TRBV6-5,TRBD1,TRBJ1-1,TGTGCCAGCAGTTACTCGAGGACAGGGTCAAGGACTGAAGCTTTCTTT,CASSYSRTGSRTEAFF
NA,TRBV6-2/TRBV6-3,NA,TRBJ2-2,TGTGCCAGCAGTCAGGGTATCCGAGACACCGGGGAGCTGTTTTTT,CASSQGIRDTGELFF
NA,TRBV28,TRBD2,TRBJ2-1,TGTGCCAGCAGTCTCCTGGGACTAGCGGGAGAAACTGAGCAGTTCTTC,CASSLLGLAGETEQFF
NA,TRBV6-5,TRBD2,TRBJ2-2,TGTGCCAGCAGTTACTTGGCTAGCGGGAGTAGTGGGGAGCTGTTTTTT,CASSYLASGSSGELFF
NA,TRBV7-6,NA,TRBJ2-3,TGTGCCAGCAGCTTTAGCCCGGTTGGCACAGATACGCAGTATTTT,CASSFSPVGTDTQYF
NA,TRBV28,NA,TRBJ1-4,TGTGCCAGCAGTCCGGGGGGCTACTCTAATGAAAAACTGTTTTTT,CASSPGGYSNEKLFF
once,TRBV2,NA,TRBJ2-1,TGTGCCAGCAGTGAAGCGCAGGGGCTATCTGAGCAGTTCTTC,CASSEAQGLSEQFF
NA,TRBV11-2,NA,TRBJ1-2,TGTGCCAGCAGCTTCGGGAGAAACTATGGCTACACCTTC,CASSFGRNYGYTF
NA,TRBV30,NA,TRBJ2-5,TGTGCCTGGGGCAGTTGGGGGGAGCAAGAGACCCAGTACTTC,CAWGSWGEQETQYF
NA,TRBV5-3,TRBD1,TRBJ1-1,TGTGCCAGAAATTGCAGGGGGGAATATGGGAACACTGAAGCTTTCTTT,CARNCRGEYGNTEAFF
NA,TRBV7-9,NA,TRBJ2-7,TGTGCCAGCATGAGGGCGGGGTACGAGCAGTACTTC,CASMRAGYEQYF
once,TRBV28,NA,TRBJ1-3,TGTGCCAGCTGCCAACTTGGGCGAAACACCATATATTTT,CASCQLGRNTIYF
NA,TRBV28,NA,TRBJ2-7,TGTGCCAGCAGGCTAGGCGGGGTTCCCTACGAGCAGTACTTC,CASRLGGVPYEQYF
NA,TRBV7-2,TRBD2,TRBJ2-3,TGTGCCAGCAGCTTAGCCCCTAGACTAGCGGGGGTCACAGATACGCAGTATTTT,CASSLAPRLAGVTDTQYF
NA,TRBV4-2,NA,TRBJ2-7,TGTGCCAGCAGCCAACGTTTGGAGGGCGGGACCTCATACGAGCAGTACTTC,CASSQRLEGGTSYEQYF
once,TRBV10-3,NA,TRBJ1-3,TGTGCCATCAGTGAACGGGACACTTCGCCCTCTGGAAACACCATATATTTT,CAISERDTSPSGNTIYF
NA,TRBV7-2,NA,TRBJ2-2,TGTGCAAGACTGAACACCGGGGAGCTGTTTTTT,CARLNTGELFF
NA,TRBV7-9,TRBD2,TRBJ2-2,TGTGCCAGCACCCCCGGGACTAGCGGGACCGGGGAGCTGTTTTTT,CASTPGTSGTGELFF
NA,TRBV27,TRBD1,TRBJ2-4,TGTGCCAGCAGCCCCCGTAGTAGGACAGGAAACATTCAGTACTTC,CASSPRSRTGNIQYF
NA,TRBV7-3,TRBD2,TRBJ2-3,TGTGCCAGCAGCCTCGGACTAGCGGGGGGGCGAGATACGCAGTATTTT,CASSLGLAGGRDTQYF
NA,TRBV10-3,NA,TRBJ1-3,TGTGCCACTCAATTGGGACTGGACTCTGGAAACACCATATATTTT,CATQLGLDSGNTIYF
NA,TRBV7-8,NA,TRBJ1-5,TGTGCCAGCAGCTTATCGGACAGTCCCAATCAGCCCCAGCATTTT,CASSLSDSPNQPQHF
NA,TRBV6-5,NA,TRBJ1-2,TGTGCCAGCAGTTACTCGGAGGGTGCTAACTATGGCTACACCTTC,CASSYSEGANYGYTF
once,TRBV2,NA,TRBJ2-5,TGTGCCAGCAGTGAGTACAGGCAGGGATTAGAGACCCAGTACTTC,CASSEYRQGLETQYF
NA,TRBV5-5,NA,TRBJ2-3,TGTGCCAGCAGCCTCCCGGGCACAGATACGCAGTATTTT,CASSLPGTDTQYF
NA,TRBV2,TRBD1,TRBJ2-4,TGTGCCAGCAATACCTTAAAACAGGGGGCTGGGTACATTCAGTACTTC,CASNTLKQGAGYIQYF
few,TRBV7-9,NA,TRBJ2-1,TGTGCCAGCAGCTTTGAAGCGGGTGAGCAGTTCTTC,CASSFEAGEQFF
NA,TRBV14,NA,TRBJ1-6,TGTGCCAGCAGCCAAGATGGGAGCTCCTATAATTCACCCCTCCACTTT,CASSQDGSSYNSPLHF
NA,TRBV19,NA,TRBJ1-1,TGTGCCAGTATAGTTGGGTCAGGCTCGAGCACTGAAGCTTTCTTT,CASIVGSGSSTEAFF
NA,TRBV2,NA,TRBJ1-5,TGTGCCAGCAGTGCAACCGCGTATCAGCCCCAGCATTTT,CASSATAYQPQHF
NA,TRBV11-2,TRBD1,TRBJ2-7,TGTGCCAGCAGCCCAGGACAGGGTTACGAGCAGTACTTC,CASSPGQGYEQYF
NA,TRBV9,TRBD1,TRBJ1-6,TGTGCCAGCAGCTTACGACAGGGGGGTAATTCACCCCTCCACTTT,CASSLRQGGNSPLHF
NA,TRBV9,NA,TRBJ1-1,TGTGCCAGCAGCGAAAGCGGGACGGCCACTGAAGCTTTCTTT,CASSESGTATEAFF
NA,TRBV9,TRBD1,TRBJ2-2,TGTGCCAGCAGCGTGGCCGGGACAGGGAAGAACACCGGGGAGCTGTTTTTT,CASSVAGTGKNTGELFF
many,TRBV7-9,TRBD2,TRBJ2-3,TGTGCCAGCAGCTTAGGACTAGCGGGGCCAAATAGCACAGATACGCAGTATTTT,CASSLGLAGPNSTDTQYF
NA,TRBV12-2,NA,TRBJ1-1,TGTGCAAGTCGGTTCGAACCGGGCGACAGGGGGGGCACTGAAGCTTTCTTT,CASRFEPGDRGGTEAFF
NA,TRBV20-1,NA,TRBJ2-1,TGCAGTGCCGGTGGACTAAATGAGCAGTTCTTC,CSAGGLNEQFF
once,TRBV7-9,TRBD2,TRBJ2-5,TGTGCCAGCAGCTTAAGCGGGAGCGGGGAGACCCAGTACTTC,CASSLSGSGETQYF
NA,TRBV6-2/TRBV6-3,TRBD1,TRBJ2-7,TGTGCCAGCAGTAGAACAGGGGGATACTACGAGCAGTACTTC,CASSRTGGYYEQYF
NA,TRBV6-9,TRBD1,TRBJ1-5,TGTGCCACCCATAGGGACAGGGGCTCGGGGGGCAATCAGCCCCAGCATTTT,CATHRDRGSGGNQPQHF
NA,TRBV9,NA,TRBJ1-2,TGTGCCAGCAGCAGATCCAGTTTGTTTCGTGATGGCTACACCTTC,CASSRSSLFRDGYTF
NA,TRBV9,TRBD2,TRBJ2-1,TGTGCCAGCAGCGCGACTAGCGGGAGGTACTACAATGAGCAGTTCTTC,CASSATSGRYYNEQFF
once,TRBV7-2,NA,TRBJ2-1,TGTGCCAGCAGCCCCCGATCCCCTCGGTCATTCGGCAATGAGCAGTTCTTC,CASSPRSPRSFGNEQFF
NA,TRBV25-1,NA,TRBJ2-1,TGTGCCAGCAGTGAATACTCCGGGAGCGACTACAATGAGCAGTTCTTC,CASSEYSGSDYNEQFF
NA,TRBV7-3,NA,TRBJ2-7,TGTGCCAGCAGCCCCTCGGGGGGAGGGACAGGTGACAGGCAGTACTTC,CASSPSGGGTGDRQYF
NA,TRBV11-2,NA,TRBJ1-2,TGTGCCAGCAGCAACCAAGGCAGGGTTAACTATGGCTACACCTTC,CASSNQGRVNYGYTF
once,TRBV5-5,NA,TRBJ2-1,TGTGCCAGCAGCTCCGGAGTCAGAGAGCAGTTCTTC,CASSSGVREQFF
NA,TRBV5-1,NA,TRBJ2-7,TGCGCCAGCAGCTTGGAAGGAGGGCAGTACTTC,CASSLEGGQYF
NA,TRBV15,NA,TRBJ2-1,TGTGCCACCAGCAGAGATAATCCGGGAGAGGGTGAGCAGTTCTTC,CATSRDNPGEGEQFF
few,TRBV7-2,NA,TRBJ1-2,TGTGCCAGCAGCCGCGGACAACCAGGGGCGCATGGCTACACCTTC,CASSRGQPGAHGYTF
once,TRBV7-3,TRBD2,TRBJ2-1,TGTGCCAGCAGCTTAAGCGGGGGGGCCTTAGAGCAGTTCTTC,CASSLSGGALEQFF
few,TRBV12-3/TRBV12-4,NA,TRBJ1-1,TGTGCCAGCAGTTTCGGGTCTGAAGCTTTCTTT,CASSFGSEAFF
NA,TRBV7-2,TRBD2,TRBJ2-1,TGTGCCAGCAGCTTAGCGGGGACTAGCCGAAACAATGAGCAGTTCTTC,CASSLAGTSRNNEQFF